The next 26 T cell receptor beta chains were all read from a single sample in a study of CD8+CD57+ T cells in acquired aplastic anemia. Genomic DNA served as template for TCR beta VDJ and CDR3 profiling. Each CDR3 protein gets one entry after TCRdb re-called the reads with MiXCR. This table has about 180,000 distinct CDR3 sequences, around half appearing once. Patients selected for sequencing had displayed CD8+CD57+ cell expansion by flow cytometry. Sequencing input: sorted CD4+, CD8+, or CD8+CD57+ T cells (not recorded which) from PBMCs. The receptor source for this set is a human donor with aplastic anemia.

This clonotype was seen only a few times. The CDR3 reads CASRVADIQYF. The CDR3 DNA reads as TGTGCCAGCAGGGTGGCGGACATTCAGTACTTC. The chain uses TRBV6-2 or TRBV6-3 and TRBJ2-4; the D is unclear. Trimming pared 6 bases from V and 8 bases from J, leaving 8 bases between. CDR3 size: 11 residues. CDR1 and CDR2 from the germline V gene are MNHEY and SVGEGT.

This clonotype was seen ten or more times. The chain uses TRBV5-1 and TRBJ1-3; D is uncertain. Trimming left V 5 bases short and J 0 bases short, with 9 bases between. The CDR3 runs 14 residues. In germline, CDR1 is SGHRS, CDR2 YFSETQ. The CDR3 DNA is TGCGCCAGCAGAGGTGAGGGCTCTGGAAACACCATATATTTT. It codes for CASRGEGSGNTIYF.

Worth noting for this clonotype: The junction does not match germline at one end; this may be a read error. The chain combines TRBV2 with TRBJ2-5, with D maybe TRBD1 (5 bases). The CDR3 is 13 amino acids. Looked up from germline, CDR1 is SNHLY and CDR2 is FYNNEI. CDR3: CASSVGLVETQYF. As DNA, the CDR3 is TGTGCTAGCAGTGTGGGGCTAGTAGAGACCCAGTACTTC.

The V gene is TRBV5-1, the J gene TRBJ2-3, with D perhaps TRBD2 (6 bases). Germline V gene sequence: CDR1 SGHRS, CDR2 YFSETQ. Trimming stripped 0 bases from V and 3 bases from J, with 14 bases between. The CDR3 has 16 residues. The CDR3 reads CASSLARGGRTDTQYF. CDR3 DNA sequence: TGCGCCAGCAGCTTGGCCCGTGGGGGGAGGACAGATACGCAGTATTTT.

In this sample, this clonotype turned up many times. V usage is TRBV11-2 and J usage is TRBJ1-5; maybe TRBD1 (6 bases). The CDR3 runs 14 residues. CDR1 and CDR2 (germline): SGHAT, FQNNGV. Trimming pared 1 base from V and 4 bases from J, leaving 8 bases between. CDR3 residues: CASSLGDTNQPQHF. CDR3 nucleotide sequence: TGTGCCAGCAGCTTAGGGGACACAAATCAGCCCCAGCATTTT.

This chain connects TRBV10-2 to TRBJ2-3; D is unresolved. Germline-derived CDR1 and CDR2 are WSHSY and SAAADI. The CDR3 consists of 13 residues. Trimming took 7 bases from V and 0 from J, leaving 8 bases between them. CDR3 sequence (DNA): TGCGCCAGCAAAATATCCAGCACAGATACGCAGTATTTT. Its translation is CASKISSTDTQYF.

The CDR3 nucleotides read TGTGCCAGCAGCACCGACAGTTACTCCTACGAGCAGTACTTC. It is translated as CASSTDSYSYEQYF. The V call is TRBV2, the J call TRBJ2-7; D perhaps matches TRBD1 (5 bases). Trimming removed 6 bases from V and 0 bases from J, with 12 bases in between. In germline, CDR1 is SNHLY, CDR2 FYNNEI. The CDR3 is 14 residues long.

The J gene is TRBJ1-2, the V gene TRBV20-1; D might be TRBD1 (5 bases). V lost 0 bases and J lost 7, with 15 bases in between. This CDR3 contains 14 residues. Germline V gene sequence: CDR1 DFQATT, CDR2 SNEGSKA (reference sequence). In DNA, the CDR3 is TGCAGTGCTAGAGATCGCATAGGGACGAGTGGCTACACCTTC. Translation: CSARDRIGTSGYTF.

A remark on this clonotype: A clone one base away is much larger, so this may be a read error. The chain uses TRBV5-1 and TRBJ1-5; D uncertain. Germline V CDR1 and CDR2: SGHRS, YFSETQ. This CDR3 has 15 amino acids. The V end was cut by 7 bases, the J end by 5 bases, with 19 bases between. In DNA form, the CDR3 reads TGCGCCAGCCGCCCCACCGGAGGAAGCGATCAGCCCCAGCATTTT. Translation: CASRPTGGSDQPQHF.

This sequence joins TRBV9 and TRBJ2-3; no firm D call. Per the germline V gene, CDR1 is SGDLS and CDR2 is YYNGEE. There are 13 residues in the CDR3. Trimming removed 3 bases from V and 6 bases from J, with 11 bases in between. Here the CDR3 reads CASSARSGDTQYF. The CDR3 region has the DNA TGTGCCAGCAGCGCCAGATCCGGGGATACGCAGTATTTT.

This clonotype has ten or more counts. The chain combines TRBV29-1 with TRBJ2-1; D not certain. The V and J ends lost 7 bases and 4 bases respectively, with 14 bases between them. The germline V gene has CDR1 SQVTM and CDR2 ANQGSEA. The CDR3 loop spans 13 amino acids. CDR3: CSGDTSMYNEQFF. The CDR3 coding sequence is TGCAGCGGCGATACCTCTATGTACAATGAGCAGTTCTTC.

CDR3 sequence reads: CASSLSGGGDEQYF. The CDR3 bases are TGTGCCAGCAGTTTATCAGGGGGCGGGGACGAGCAGTACTTC. J is TRBJ2-7 and V is TRBV12-3 or TRBV12-4; 8 nucleotides match TRBD1. CDR3 length equals 14 residues. The ends lost 2 bases at V and 5 bases at J; junction bases unmatched: 5.

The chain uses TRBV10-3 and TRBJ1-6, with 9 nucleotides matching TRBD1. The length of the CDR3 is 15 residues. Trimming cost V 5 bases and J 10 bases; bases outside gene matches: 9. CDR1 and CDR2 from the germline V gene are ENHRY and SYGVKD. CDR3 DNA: TGTGCCATCAGTCCAGTGGGACAGGGAAAATCACCCCTCCACTTT. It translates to CAISPVGQGKSPLHF.

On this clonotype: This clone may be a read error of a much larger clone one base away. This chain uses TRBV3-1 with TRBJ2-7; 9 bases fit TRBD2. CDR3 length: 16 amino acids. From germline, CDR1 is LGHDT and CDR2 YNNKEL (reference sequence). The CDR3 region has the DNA TGTGCCGGCAGCCAGGCGGTCGCGGGGGGGCCCTACGAGCAGTACTTC. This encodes CAGSQAVAGGPYEQYF.

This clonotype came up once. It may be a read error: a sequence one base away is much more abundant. CDR3 DNA sequence: TGTGCCAGCAGTGCGAGCTCCTATAATTCACCCCTCCACTTT. It yields the protein CASSASSYNSPLHF. The chain employs TRBV7-9 and TRBJ1-6; the D is unclear. Germline V gene sequence: CDR1 SEHNR, CDR2 FQNEAQ (reference sequence). V gave up 6 bases and J gave up 0 bases, with 6 bases separating them. CDR3 length: 14 amino acids.

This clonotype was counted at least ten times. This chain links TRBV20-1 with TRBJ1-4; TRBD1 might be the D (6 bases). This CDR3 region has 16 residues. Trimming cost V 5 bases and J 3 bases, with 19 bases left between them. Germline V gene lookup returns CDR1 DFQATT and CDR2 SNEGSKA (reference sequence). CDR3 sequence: CSARPLGAAANEKLFF. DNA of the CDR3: TGCAGTGCTCGTCCCTTGGGGGCGGCGGCTAATGAAAAACTGTTTTTT.

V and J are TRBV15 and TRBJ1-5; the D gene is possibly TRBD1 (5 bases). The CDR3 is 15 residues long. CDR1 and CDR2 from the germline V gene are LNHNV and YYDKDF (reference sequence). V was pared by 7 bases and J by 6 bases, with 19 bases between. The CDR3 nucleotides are TGTGCCACCAAACCGGACAAGGGGCAGGGTCAGCCCCAGCATTTT. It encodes CATKPDKGQGQPQHF.

CDR3 amino acids: CASSKRASGGYAYEQYF. The CDR3 DNA reads TGCGCCAGCAGCAAGAGGGCTAGCGGGGGGTACGCCTACGAGCAGTACTTC. V gene TRBV10-2 combines with J gene TRBJ2-7, with 11 bases fitting TRBD2. V shed 6 bases and J 2 bases; nucleotides not matched to a gene: 12. Per germline, CDR1 WSHSY and CDR2 SAAADI. This CDR3 is built from 17 residues.

The CDR3 sequence: CATSAGGGQPQHF. Here the CDR3 DNA reads TGTGCCACCAGTGCAGGGGGTGGCCAGCCCCAGCATTTT. The chain employs TRBV24-1 and TRBJ1-5, with TRBD1 matching 7 bases. The CDR3 runs 13 residues. CDR1 and CDR2 (germline): KGHDR, SFDVKD. J lost 7 bases, V lost 5 bases, and 4 bases had no gene match.

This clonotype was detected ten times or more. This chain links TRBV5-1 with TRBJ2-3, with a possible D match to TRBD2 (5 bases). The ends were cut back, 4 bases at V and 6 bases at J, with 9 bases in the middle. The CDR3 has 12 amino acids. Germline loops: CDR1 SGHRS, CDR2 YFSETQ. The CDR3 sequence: CASSRGPDTQYF. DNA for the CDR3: TGCGCCAGCAGCCGGGGTCCCGATACGCAGTATTTT.

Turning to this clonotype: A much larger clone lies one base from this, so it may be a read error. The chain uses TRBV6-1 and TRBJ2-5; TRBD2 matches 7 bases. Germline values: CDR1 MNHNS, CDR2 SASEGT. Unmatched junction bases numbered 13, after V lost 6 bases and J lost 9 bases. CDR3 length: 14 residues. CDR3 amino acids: CASSQLGGGEAQYF. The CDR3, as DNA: TGTGCCAGCAGCCAACTTGGGGGGGGGGAGGCCCAGTACTTC.

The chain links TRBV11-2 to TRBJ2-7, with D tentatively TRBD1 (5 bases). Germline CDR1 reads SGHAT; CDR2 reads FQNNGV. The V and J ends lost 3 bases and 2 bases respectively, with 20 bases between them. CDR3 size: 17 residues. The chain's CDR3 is CASSFNQGPGYTYEQYF. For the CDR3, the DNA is TGTGCCAGCAGCTTTAACCAAGGTCCAGGGTATACCTACGAGCAGTACTTC.

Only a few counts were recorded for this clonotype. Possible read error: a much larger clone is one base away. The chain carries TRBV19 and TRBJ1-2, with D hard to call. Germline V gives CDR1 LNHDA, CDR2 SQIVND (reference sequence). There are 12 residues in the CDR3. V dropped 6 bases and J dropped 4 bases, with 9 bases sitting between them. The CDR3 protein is CASRATSYGYTF. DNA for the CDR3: TGTGCCAGTAGGGCGACAAGCTATGGCTACACCTTC. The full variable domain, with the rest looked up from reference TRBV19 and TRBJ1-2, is DGGITQSPKYLFRKEGQNVTLSCEQNLNHDAMYWYRQDPGQGLRLIYYSQIVNDFQKGDIAEGYSVSREKKESFPLTVTSAQKNPTAFYLCASRATSYGYTFGSGTRLTVV.

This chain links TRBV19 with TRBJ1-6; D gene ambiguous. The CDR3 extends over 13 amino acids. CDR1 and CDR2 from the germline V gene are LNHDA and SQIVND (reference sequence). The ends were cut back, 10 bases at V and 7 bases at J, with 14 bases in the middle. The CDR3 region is CATQVGGNSPLHF. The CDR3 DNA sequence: TGTGCCACCCAGGTGGGCGGAAATTCACCCCTCCACTTT.

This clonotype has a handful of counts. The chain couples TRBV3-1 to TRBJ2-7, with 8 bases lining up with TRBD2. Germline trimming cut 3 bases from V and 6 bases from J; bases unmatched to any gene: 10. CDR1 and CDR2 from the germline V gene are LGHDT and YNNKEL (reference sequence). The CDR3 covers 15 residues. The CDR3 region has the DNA TGTGCCAGCAGCCAGGGGCGGGGGGCCGCCTGCGAGCAGTACTTC. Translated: CASSQGRGAACEQYF.

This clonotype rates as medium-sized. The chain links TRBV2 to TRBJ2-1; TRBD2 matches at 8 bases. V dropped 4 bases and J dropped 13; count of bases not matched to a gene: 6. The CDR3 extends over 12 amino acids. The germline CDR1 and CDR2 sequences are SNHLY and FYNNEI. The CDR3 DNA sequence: TGTGCCAGCAGTGGGGATAGCGGGGCTCAGTTCTTC. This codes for CASSGDSGAQFF.